Listed here are 29 T cell receptor beta chains from one sample, sequenced in a study of cytomegalovirus exposure and HLA in healthy donors. Profiled with immunoSEQ multiplex PCR; TCRdb holds only in-frame clones, not every one. This table has some 170,000 clones, around four fifths appearing once. Input material: PBMCs. Receptors originate from a man aged 30 to 45 in good health and CMV-seropositive.

J is TRBJ2-3 and V is TRBV5-1; no clear D gene. Germline CDR1 SGHRS, CDR2 YFSETQ. The ends were cut back, 2 bases at V and 1 base at J, with 5 bases in the middle. This CDR3 region has 13 residues. CDR3 bases: TGCGCCAGCAGCTTTTCGGGCACAGATACGCAGTATTTT. Amino acid sequence: CASSFSGTDTQYF.

The chain recombines TRBV4-3 with TRBJ2-3, with 8 bases matching TRBD2. Germline V gene lookup returns CDR1 LGHNA and CDR2 YSLEER. The CDR3 covers 19 residues. Losses at the gene ends were 0 bases for V and 2 bases for J; bases not matched to a gene: 13. For the CDR3, the DNA is TGCGCCAGCAGCCAAGATTCGGTGACTAGCGTTGGGCTCACAGATACGCAGTATTTT. This gives the protein CASSQDSVTSVGLTDTQYF.

The chain combines TRBV11-2 with TRBJ2-7, with 8 nucleotides matching TRBD1. The V gene end was trimmed by 5 bases and the J gene end by 4 bases; junction bases not matched to a gene: 10. CDR3 length: 15 residues. Germline loops: CDR1 SGHAT, CDR2 FQNNGV. The CDR3: CASSPPSGGQYEQYF. In nucleotides, the CDR3 is TGTGCCAGCAGCCCCCCATCAGGGGGCCAGTACGAGCAGTACTTC.

This chain links TRBV15 with TRBJ1-2, with 8 bases lining up with TRBD1. The V and J ends lost 5 bases and 8 bases, in that order; junction bases with no gene match: 4. The CDR3 is 12 residues long. From germline, CDR1 is LNHNV and CDR2 YYDKDF (reference sequence). Here the CDR3 reads CATSWTGTGYTF. The CDR3, as DNA: TGTGCCACCAGCTGGACAGGGACGGGCTACACCTTC.

This CDR3 reads CASSFGGLSTEAFF. CDR3 sequence (DNA): TGTGCCAGCAGTTTCGGGGGGCTAAGCACTGAAGCTTTCTTT. V usage is TRBV27 and J usage is TRBJ1-1; perhaps TRBD1 as D (6 bases). CDR1 and CDR2 (germline): MNHEY, SMNVEV (reference sequence). The CDR3 is made up of 14 amino acids. V lost 3 bases, J lost 4 bases, and 12 bases lay in between.

The chain has TRBV5-1 and TRBJ1-3; 7 positions match TRBD1. This CDR3 spans 15 amino acids. Germline CDR1 reads SGHRS; CDR2 reads YFSETQ. Trimming took 0 bases from V and 1 from J; bases not matched to a gene: 1. The CDR3: CASSLEGASGNTIYF. The CDR3 DNA is TGCGCCAGCAGCTTGGAGGGGGCGTCTGGAAACACCATATATTTT.

The chain uses TRBV28 and TRBJ1-1, with D tentatively TRBD1 (6 bases). CDR3 length: 12 amino acids. In germline, CDR1 is MDHEN, CDR2 SYDVKM. The V and J ends lost 5 bases and 4 bases respectively, with 8 bases between them. The CDR3 loop reads CASSVGGTEAFF. The CDR3 nucleotides are TGTGCCAGCAGTGTAGGGGGCACTGAAGCTTTCTTT.

The chain uses TRBV6-1 and TRBJ2-3; 13 bases map to TRBD2. V lost 7 bases to trimming and J lost 5 bases; unmatched junction nucleotides: 6. This CDR3 is 15 amino acids long. Per germline, CDR1 MNHNS and CDR2 SASEGT. As DNA, the CDR3 is TGTGCCAGCACCGGGACTAGCGGGGCCGTAGATACGCAGTATTTT. Protein: CASTGTSGAVDTQYF.

The chain is built from TRBV29-1 and TRBJ2-5; 10 bases agree with TRBD2. The CDR3 sequence is 12 residues long. J was trimmed by 3 bases and V by 7 bases; bases with no gene match: 2. Germline CDR1 SQVTM, CDR2 ANQGSEA. CDR3 nucleotide sequence: TGCAGCGCCACTAGCGGGGAAGAGACCCAGTACTTC. The encoded protein is CSATSGEETQYF.

In DNA, the CDR3 is TGTGCCAGCAGCGACAACAGGGGGCCGGAACAGCCCCAGCATTTT. This encodes CASSDNRGPEQPQHF. The rearrangement links TRBV6-1 to TRBJ1-5; TRBD1 agrees at 9 bases. With V trimmed by 6 bases and J by 7 bases, 10 bases remained unmatched. The germline V gene encodes CDR1 MNHNS and CDR2 SASEGT. The CDR3 loop spans 15 amino acids.

The chain combines TRBV6-5 with TRBJ1-2; D perhaps matches TRBD1 (6 bases). The germline V and J ends were trimmed by 0 bases and 5 bases, with 13 bases remaining between them. From germline, CDR1 is MNHEY and CDR2 SVGAGI. This CDR3 is built from 15 residues. The CDR3, as DNA: TGTGCCAGCAGTTACTCCTGGGACACACGATATGGCTACACCTTC. Residues: CASSYSWDTRYGYTF.

This clone occurred once. The V call is TRBV5-4, the J call TRBJ1-1; the D gene is possibly TRBD1 (6 bases). V lost 2 bases, J lost 0 bases, and 17 bases lay in between. CDR3 length equals 17 residues. Germline V lookup: CDR1 SGHNT, CDR2 YYREEE (reference sequence). The CDR3, as DNA: TGTGCCAGCAGCTTTCGGGCAGCGGGGGACATGAACACTGAAGCTTTCTTT. Residues: CASSFRAAGDMNTEAFF.

Of note for this clone: This CDR3 is also generated by other DNA sequences in the sample. CDR3 loop: CAWRADRLSPQHF. Written as DNA, the CDR3 is TGTGCCTGGAGGGCAGACAGGTTATCGCCCCAGCATTTT. The rearrangement uses TRBV30 and TRBJ1-5, with a weak D call TRBD1 (6 bases). Germline lookup yields CDR1 GTSNPN and CDR2 SVGIG (reference sequence). Trimming pared 3 bases from V and 9 bases from J, leaving 15 bases between. There are 13 residues in the CDR3.

J is TRBJ1-5 and V is TRBV7-6; the D gene is possibly TRBD1 (6 bases). Germline assignment: CDR1 SGHVS and CDR2 FNYEAQ. Trimming cost V 4 bases and J 0 bases, with 10 bases left between them. This CDR3 contains 15 residues. CDR3 sequence (DNA): TGTGCCAGCAGCTCGACAGGTTTTAGCAATCAGCCCCAGCATTTT. Translating it yields CASSSTGFSNQPQHF.

This chain links TRBV19 with TRBJ1-5; the match to TRBD1 covers 9 bases. The CDR3 spans 15 residues. In germline, CDR1 is LNHDA, CDR2 SQIVND (reference sequence). V gave up 4 bases and J gave up 4 bases; unmatched junction bases: 5. Written as DNA, the CDR3 is TGTGCCAGTAGTAGTTTCGACAGGGGGAATCAGCCCCAGCATTTT. This codes for CASSSFDRGNQPQHF.

The chain couples TRBV6-4 to TRBJ2-3, with D maybe TRBD2 (6 bases). Looked up from germline, CDR1 is MRHNA and CDR2 is SNTAGT. Trimming took off 0 bases at V and 2 bases at J, with 12 bases between the two ends. The CDR3 loop spans 16 amino acids. The CDR3, as DNA: TGTGCCAGCAGTGACTCTGGGGCGGGGCCCACAGATACGCAGTATTTT. Translated: CASSDSGAGPTDTQYF.

The chain carries TRBV4-3 and TRBJ2-7; TRBD1 aligns across 8 bases. This CDR3 has 15 amino acids. V lost 4 bases and J lost 1; bases outside the gene matches: 6. Germline CDR1 reads LGHNA; CDR2 reads YSLEER. The CDR3 sequence: CASSPAGQGSYEQYF. CDR3 DNA: TGCGCCAGCAGCCCTGCTGGACAGGGTTCCTACGAGCAGTACTTC.

The chain combines TRBV12-5 with TRBJ1-1; the D gene is possibly TRBD1 (6 bases). Germline V gene sequence: CDR1 LGHNT, CDR2 FRNRAP. This CDR3 has 16 residues. V lost 6 bases to trimming and J lost 0 bases, with 17 bases between them. The CDR3 spells CASGKPTGLMNTEAFF. The CDR3 bases are TGTGCTAGTGGCAAGCCGACAGGACTGATGAACACTGAAGCTTTCTTT.

V usage is TRBV27 and J usage is TRBJ1-6; 10 bases agree with TRBD1. Germline CDR1 reads MNHEY; CDR2 reads SMNVEV (reference sequence). J was trimmed by 11 bases and V by 3 bases; bases with no gene match: 1. CDR3 length: 13 amino acids. Written as DNA, the CDR3 is TGTGCCAGCAGTTTGGGACAGGGGACACCCCTCCACTTT. Its protein is CASSLGQGTPLHF.

This clone was observed a single time. The V call is TRBV4-1, the J call TRBJ2-3; 15 bases align to TRBD2. CDR1 and CDR2 (germline): MGHRA, YSYEKL. J gave up 4 bases and V 4 bases, and 9 bases lay outside the gene matches. This CDR3 spans 18 amino acids. The CDR3 sequence: CASSPGLAGGQVADTQYF. Written as DNA, the CDR3 is TGCGCCAGCAGCCCCGGACTAGCGGGGGGGCAAGTGGCAGATACGCAGTATTTT.

This clone has a handful of counts. The rearrangement links TRBV7-9 to TRBJ1-2; maybe TRBD1 (6 bases). Trimming pared 5 bases from V and 7 bases from J, leaving 14 bases between. This CDR3 contains 13 residues. Germline lookup yields CDR1 SEHNR and CDR2 FQNEAQ (reference sequence). The CDR3 DNA sequence: TGTGCCAGCAGCCATTCAGGGGCGGGTGGCTACACCTTC. This translates into CASSHSGAGGYTF.

This chain links TRBV7-2 with TRBJ1-1; D gene unclear. V gave up 1 base and J gave up 2 bases, with 8 bases separating them. Germline lookup yields CDR1 SGHTA and CDR2 FQGNSA. The CDR3 consists of 14 residues. The CDR3 loop reads CASSLVGGNTEAFF. CDR3 coding DNA: TGTGCCAGCAGCTTAGTGGGAGGTAACACTGAAGCTTTCTTT.

V gene TRBV5-1 combines with J gene TRBJ2-1, with 10 bases lining up with TRBD1. There are 13 residues in the CDR3. CDR1 is SGHRS and CDR2 is YFSETQ in the germline V gene. J was trimmed by 10 bases and V by 3 bases; bases with no gene match: 4. The CDR3 region has the DNA TGCGCCAGCAGCTCGACAGGGGGCAAGGAGCAGTTCTTC. It yields the protein CASSSTGGKEQFF.

For the CDR3, the DNA is TGTGCCAGCTCACTCCAGGGACAGGCCAGCAATCAGCCCCAGCATTTT. This translates into CASSLQGQASNQPQHF. This chain joins TRBV18 and TRBJ1-5, with TRBD1 matching over 8 bases. Germline V gene data show CDR1 as KGHSH and CDR2 as LQKENI. The CDR3 contains 16 residues. Trimming at V came to 4 bases and at J to 1 base, leaving 6 bases not matched to a gene.

J is TRBJ1-2 and V is TRBV29-1, with 7 bases fitting TRBD1. The CDR3 consists of 12 residues. Germline CDR1 is SQVTM and CDR2 is ANQGSEA. Trimming at V came to 6 bases and at J to 2 bases, leaving 3 bases not matched to a gene. CDR3 sequence: CSVVRGNYGYTF. The CDR3 nucleotides are TGCAGCGTGGTCAGGGGGAACTATGGCTACACCTTC. The entire variable domain, with the rest obtained from reference TRBV29-1 and TRBJ1-2, is as follows: SAVISQKPSRDICQRGTSLTIQCQVDSQVTMMFWYRQQPGQSLTLIATANQGSEATYESGFVIDKFPISRPNLTFSTLTVSNMSPEDSSIYLCSVVRGNYGYTFGSGTRLTVV.

The chain is built from TRBV6-5 and TRBJ1-1; no clear D. Trimming removed 0 bases from V and 7 bases from J, with 9 bases in between. This CDR3 has 13 residues. Germline V lookup: CDR1 MNHEY, CDR2 SVGAGI. The CDR3 nucleotides are TGTGCCAGCAGTTACTCCCGGGAGATTGAAGCTTTCTTT. Protein: CASSYSREIEAFF.

The chain employs TRBV13 and TRBJ1-3; D uncertain. The germline V gene encodes CDR1 PRHDT and CDR2 FYEKMQ (reference sequence). The length of the CDR3 is 16 residues. Trimming removed 0 bases at V and 1 base at J, with 10 bases between. CDR3 bases: TGTGCCAGCAGCTTAGGCCGGGGTGTGTCTGGAAACACCATATATTTT. This sequence encodes CASSLGRGVSGNTIYF.

V is TRBV2 and J is TRBJ2-5, with unresolved D. Germline V lookup: CDR1 SNHLY, CDR2 FYNNEI. The CDR3 runs 11 residues. V was trimmed by 5 bases and J by 2 bases, leaving 3 bases between them. CDR3 nucleotides: TGTGCCAGCAGTCCTCAAGAGACCCAGTACTTC. It codes for CASSPQETQYF.

The chain combines TRBV7-2 with TRBJ2-2; weak D call: TRBD1 (6 bases). With 7 bases removed from V and 1 base from J, the gap between germline ends came to 16 bases. The CDR3 has 16 residues. Germline CDR1 reads SGHTA; CDR2 reads FQGNSA. CDR3 sequence (DNA): TGTGCCAGCAAAGGGGGTACTTCCCAGAACACCGGGGAGCTGTTTTTT. It codes for CASKGGTSQNTGELFF.